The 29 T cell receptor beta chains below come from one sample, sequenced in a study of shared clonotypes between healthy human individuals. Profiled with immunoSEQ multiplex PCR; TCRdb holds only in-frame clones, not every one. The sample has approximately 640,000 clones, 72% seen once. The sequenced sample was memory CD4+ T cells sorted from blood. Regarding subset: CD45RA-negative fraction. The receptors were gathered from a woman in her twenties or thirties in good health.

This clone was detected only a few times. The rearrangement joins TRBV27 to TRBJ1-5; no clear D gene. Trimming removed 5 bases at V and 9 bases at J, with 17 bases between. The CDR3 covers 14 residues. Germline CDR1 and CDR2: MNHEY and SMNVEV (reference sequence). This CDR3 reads CASSLQPEFGPQHF. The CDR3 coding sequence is TGTGCCAGCAGTCTTCAGCCTGAATTTGGGCCCCAGCATTTT.

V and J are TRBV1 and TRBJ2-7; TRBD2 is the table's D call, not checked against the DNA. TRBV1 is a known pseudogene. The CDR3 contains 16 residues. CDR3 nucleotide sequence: TGCACCAGCAGCCAAGAACTGGGAGACCTCTTCTACGAGCAGTACTTC. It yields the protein CTSSQELGDLFYEQYF.

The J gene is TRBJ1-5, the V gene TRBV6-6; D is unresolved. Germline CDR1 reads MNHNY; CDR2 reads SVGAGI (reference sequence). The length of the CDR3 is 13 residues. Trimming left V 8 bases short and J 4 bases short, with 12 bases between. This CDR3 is CASAIAGNQPQHF. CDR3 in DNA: TGTGCCAGCGCTATCGCGGGGAATCAGCCCCAGCATTTT.

Written as DNA, the CDR3 is TGTGCCAGCAGGGCAGGGGGTCTGAGCAATCAGCCCCAGCATTTT. This sequence encodes CASRAGGLSNQPQHF. V gene TRBV28 combines with J gene TRBJ1-5; 7 bases fit TRBD1. Germline V gene data show CDR1 as MDHEN and CDR2 as SYDVKM. The V segment lost 6 bases and the J segment 1 base; nucleotides outside the gene matches: 6. CDR3 length: 15 amino acids.

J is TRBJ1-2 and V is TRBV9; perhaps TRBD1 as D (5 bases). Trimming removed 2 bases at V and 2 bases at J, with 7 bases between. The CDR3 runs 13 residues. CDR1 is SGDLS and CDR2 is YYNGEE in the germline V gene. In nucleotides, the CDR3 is TGTGCCAGCAGCGTGGCAGGGAACTATGGCTACACCTTC. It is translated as CASSVAGNYGYTF.

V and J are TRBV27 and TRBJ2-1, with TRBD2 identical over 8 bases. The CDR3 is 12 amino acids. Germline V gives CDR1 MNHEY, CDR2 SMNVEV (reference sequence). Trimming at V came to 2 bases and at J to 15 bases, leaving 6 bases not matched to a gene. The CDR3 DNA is TGTGCCAGCAGTTTACGGGGCGGGAGGTGGTTCTTC. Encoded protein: CASSLRGGRWFF.

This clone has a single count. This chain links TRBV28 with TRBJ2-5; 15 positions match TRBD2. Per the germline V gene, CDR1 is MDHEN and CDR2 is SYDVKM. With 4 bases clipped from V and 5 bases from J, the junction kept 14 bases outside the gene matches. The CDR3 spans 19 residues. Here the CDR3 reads CASSSPRWTSGRGPETQYF. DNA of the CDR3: TGTGCCAGCAGTTCTCCCCGCTGGACTAGCGGGAGGGGGCCGGAGACCCAGTACTTC.

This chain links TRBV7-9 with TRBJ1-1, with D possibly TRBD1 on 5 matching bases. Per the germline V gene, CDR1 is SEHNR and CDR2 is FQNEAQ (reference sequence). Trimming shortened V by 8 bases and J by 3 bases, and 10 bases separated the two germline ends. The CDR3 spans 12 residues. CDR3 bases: TGTGCCAGCGGGAAAGGGGACACTGAAGCTTTCTTT. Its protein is CASGKGDTEAFF.

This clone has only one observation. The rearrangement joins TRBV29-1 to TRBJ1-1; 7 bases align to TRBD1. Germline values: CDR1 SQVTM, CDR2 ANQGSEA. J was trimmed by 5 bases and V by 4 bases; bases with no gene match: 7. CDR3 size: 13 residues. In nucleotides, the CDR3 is TGCAGCGTTGCCGCAGGGGGGAAGACTGAAGCTTTCTTT. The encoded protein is CSVAAGGKTEAFF. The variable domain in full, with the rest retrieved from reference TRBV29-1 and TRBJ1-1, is SAVISQKPSRDICQRGTSLTIQCQVDSQVTMMFWYRQQPGQSLTLIATANQGSEATYESGFVIDKFPISRPNLTFSTLTVSNMSPEDSSIYLCSVAAGGKTEAFFGQGTRLTVV.

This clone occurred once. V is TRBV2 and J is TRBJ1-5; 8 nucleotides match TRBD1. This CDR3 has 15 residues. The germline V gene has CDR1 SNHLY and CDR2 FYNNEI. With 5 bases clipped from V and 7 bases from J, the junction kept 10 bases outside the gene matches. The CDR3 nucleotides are TGTGCCAGCAGTCAAGAGAGACAGGGGACCCAGCCCCAGCATTTT. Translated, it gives CASSQERQGTQPQHF.

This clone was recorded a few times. CDR3 protein: CASSLLGAGTGELFF. The DNA for the CDR3 is TGTGCCAGCAGTTTACTCGGTGCGGGGACCGGGGAGCTGTTTTTT. The V gene is TRBV27, the J gene TRBJ2-2; a possible D gene is TRBD2 (6 bases). Trimming took off 2 bases at V and 5 bases at J, with 12 bases between the two ends. The CDR3 is 15 amino acids. Looked up from germline, CDR1 is MNHEY and CDR2 is SMNVEV (reference sequence).

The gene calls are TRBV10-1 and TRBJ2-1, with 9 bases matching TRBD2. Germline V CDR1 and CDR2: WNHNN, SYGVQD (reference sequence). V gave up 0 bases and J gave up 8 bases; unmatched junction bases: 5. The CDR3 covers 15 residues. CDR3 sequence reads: CASSESLAGSDEQFF. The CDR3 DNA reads TGCGCCAGCAGTGAGTCCCTAGCGGGGAGTGATGAGCAGTTCTTC.

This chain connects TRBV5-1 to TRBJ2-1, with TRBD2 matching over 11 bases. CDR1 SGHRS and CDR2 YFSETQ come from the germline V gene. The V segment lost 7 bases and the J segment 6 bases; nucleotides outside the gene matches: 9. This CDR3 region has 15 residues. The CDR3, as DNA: TGCGCCAGCCGGGGTCCCGGGACTAGCGGCAATGAGCAGTTCTTC. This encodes CASRGPGTSGNEQFF.

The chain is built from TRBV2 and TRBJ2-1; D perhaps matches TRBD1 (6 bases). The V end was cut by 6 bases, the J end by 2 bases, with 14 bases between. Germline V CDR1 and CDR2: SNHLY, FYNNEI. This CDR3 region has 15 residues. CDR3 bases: TGTGCCAGCAGGGCCGGGACAACAACCTACAATGAGCAGTTCTTC. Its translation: CASRAGTTTYNEQFF.

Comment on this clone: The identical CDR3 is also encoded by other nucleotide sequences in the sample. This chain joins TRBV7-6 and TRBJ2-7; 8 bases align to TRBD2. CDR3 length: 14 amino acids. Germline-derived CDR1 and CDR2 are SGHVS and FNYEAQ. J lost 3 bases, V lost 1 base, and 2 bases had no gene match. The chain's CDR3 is CASSLGLAGYEQYF. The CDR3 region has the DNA TGTGCCAGCAGCTTAGGGCTAGCGGGCTACGAGCAGTACTTC.

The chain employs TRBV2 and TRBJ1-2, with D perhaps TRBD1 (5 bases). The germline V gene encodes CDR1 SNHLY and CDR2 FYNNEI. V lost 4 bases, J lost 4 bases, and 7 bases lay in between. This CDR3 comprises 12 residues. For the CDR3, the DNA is TGTGCCAGCAGTGTACAGGCCTATGGCTACACCTTC. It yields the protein CASSVQAYGYTF.

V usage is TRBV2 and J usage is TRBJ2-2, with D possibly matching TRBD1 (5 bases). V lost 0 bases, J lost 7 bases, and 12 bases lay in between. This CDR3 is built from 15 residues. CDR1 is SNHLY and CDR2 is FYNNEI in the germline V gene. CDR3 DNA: TGTGCCAGCAGTGAAGCCCAGGGTACTCACGGGGAGCTGTTTTTT. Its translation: CASSEAQGTHGELFF. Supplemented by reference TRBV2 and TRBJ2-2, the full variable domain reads EPEVTQTPSHQVTQMGQEVILRCVPISNHLYFYWYRQILGQKVEFLVSFYNNEISEKSEIFDDQFSVERPDGSNFTLKIRSTKLEDSAMYFCASSEAQGTHGELFFGEGSRLTVL.

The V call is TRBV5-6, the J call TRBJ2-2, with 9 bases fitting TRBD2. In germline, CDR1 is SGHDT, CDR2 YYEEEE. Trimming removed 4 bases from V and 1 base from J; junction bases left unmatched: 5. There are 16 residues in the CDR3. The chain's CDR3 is CASSPIAGENTGELFF. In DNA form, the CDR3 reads TGTGCCAGCAGCCCCATAGCGGGGGAGAACACCGGGGAGCTGTTTTTT.

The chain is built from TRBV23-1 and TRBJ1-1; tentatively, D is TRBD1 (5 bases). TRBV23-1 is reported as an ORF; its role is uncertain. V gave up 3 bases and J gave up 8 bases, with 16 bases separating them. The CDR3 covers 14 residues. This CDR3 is CASSQGDERREAFF. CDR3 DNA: TGCGCCAGCAGTCAGGGGGACGAGCGGAGAGAAGCTTTCTTT.

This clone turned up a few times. For the CDR3, the DNA is TGCGCCAGCAGCCAACTACGGGGTACTGGAAACACCATATATTTT. It is translated as CASSQLRGTGNTIYF. The V gene is TRBV4-1, the J gene TRBJ1-3, with D unclear. The CDR3 is 15 residues long. Germline V gene lookup returns CDR1 MGHRA and CDR2 YSYEKL. The V gene lost 2 bases and the J gene lost 2 bases, with 10 bases spanning the gap.

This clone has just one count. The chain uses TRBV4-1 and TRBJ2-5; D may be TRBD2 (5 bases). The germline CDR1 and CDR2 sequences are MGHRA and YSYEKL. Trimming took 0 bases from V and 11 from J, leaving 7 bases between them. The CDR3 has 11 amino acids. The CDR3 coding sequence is TGCGCCAGCAGCCAAGAAACTAGGCAGTACTTC. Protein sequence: CASSQETRQYF.

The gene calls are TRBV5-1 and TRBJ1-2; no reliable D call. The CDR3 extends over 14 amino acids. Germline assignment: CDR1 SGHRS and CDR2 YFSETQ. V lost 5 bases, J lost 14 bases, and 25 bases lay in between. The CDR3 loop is CASSREPRVDRWTF. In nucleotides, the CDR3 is TGCGCCAGCAGTCGGGAACCCCGAGTTGATCGATGGACCTTC.

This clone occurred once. The CDR3 loop is CASSPIGNTDTQYF. CDR3 DNA sequence: TGTGCCAGCTCACCAATCGGGAATACAGATACGCAGTATTTT. The gene calls are TRBV18 and TRBJ2-3; tentatively, D is TRBD2 (5 bases). V was cut by 2 bases and J by 3 bases, with 9 bases left in between. The CDR3 runs to 14 residues. Germline values: CDR1 KGHSH, CDR2 LQKENI.

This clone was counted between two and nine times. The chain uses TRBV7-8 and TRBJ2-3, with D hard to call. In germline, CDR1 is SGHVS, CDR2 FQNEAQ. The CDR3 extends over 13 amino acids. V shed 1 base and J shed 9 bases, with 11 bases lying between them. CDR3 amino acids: CASSLEVLLTQYF. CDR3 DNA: TGTGCCAGCAGCTTAGAGGTCCTTCTGACGCAGTATTTT.

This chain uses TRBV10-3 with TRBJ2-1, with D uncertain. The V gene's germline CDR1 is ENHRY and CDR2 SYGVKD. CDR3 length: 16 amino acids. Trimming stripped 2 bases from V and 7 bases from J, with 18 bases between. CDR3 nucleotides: TGTGCCATCAGTGAGAAGGCCGGGCTATACGGGAATGAGCAGTTCTTC. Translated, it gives CAISEKAGLYGNEQFF.

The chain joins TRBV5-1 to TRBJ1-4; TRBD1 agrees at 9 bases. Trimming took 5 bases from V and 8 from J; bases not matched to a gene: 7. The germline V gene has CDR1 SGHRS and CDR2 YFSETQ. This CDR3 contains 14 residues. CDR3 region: CASRGTGLGEKLFF. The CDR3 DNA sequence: TGCGCCAGCAGGGGGACAGGGCTGGGAGAAAAACTGTTTTTT.

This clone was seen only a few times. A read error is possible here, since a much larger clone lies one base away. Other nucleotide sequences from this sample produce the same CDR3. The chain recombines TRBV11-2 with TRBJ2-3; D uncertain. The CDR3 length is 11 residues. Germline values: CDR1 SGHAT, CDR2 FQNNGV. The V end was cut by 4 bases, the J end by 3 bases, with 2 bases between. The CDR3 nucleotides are TGTGCCAGCAGCTCTACAGATACGCAGTATTTT. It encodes CASSSTDTQYF.

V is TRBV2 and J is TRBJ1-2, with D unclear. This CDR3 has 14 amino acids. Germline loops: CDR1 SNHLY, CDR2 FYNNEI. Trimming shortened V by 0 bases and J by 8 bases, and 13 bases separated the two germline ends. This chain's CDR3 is CASSEAHRGWGYTF. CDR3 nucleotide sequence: TGTGCCAGCAGTGAAGCGCACCGGGGTTGGGGCTACACCTTC.

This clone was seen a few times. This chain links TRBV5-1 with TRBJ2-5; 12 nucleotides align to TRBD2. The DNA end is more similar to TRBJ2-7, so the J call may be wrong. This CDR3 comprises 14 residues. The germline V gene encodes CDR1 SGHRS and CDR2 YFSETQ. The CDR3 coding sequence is TGCGCCAGCGCATCCGGGACTAGCGGGCTCGAGCAGTACTTC. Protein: CASASGTSGLEQYF.